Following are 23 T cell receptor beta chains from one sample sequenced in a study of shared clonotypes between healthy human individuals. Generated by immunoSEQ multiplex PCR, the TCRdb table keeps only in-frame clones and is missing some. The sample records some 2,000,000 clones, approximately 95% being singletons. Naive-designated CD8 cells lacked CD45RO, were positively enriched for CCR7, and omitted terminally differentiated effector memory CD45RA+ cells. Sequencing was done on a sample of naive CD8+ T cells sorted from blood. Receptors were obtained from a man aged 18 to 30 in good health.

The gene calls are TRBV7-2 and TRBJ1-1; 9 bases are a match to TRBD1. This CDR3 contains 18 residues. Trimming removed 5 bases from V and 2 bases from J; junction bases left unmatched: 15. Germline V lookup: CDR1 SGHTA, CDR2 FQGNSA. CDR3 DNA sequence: TGTGCCAGCAGCGTGGCCCCACAGGGGGCGGTGGGCAACACTGAAGCTTTCTTT. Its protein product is CASSVAPQGAVGNTEAFF.

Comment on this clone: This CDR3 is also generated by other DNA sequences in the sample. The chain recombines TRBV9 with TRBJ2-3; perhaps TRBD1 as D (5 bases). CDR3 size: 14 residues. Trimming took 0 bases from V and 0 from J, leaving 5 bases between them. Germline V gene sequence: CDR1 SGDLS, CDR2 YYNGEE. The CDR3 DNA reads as TGTGCCAGCAGCGTAGGACAGAGCACAGATACGCAGTATTTT. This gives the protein CASSVGQSTDTQYF.

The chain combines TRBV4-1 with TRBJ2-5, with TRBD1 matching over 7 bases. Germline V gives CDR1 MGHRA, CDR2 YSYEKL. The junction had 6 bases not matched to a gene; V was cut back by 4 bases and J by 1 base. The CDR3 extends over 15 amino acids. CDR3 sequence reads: CASSRLDRTQETQYF. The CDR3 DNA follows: TGCGCCAGCAGCCGCTTGGACAGGACCCAAGAGACCCAGTACTTC.

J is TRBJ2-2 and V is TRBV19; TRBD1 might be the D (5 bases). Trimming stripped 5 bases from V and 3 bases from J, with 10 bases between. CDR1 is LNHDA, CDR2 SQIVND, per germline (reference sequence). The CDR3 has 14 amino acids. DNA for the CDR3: TGTGCCAGTAGTCACCCGACAGACACCGGGGAGCTGTTTTTT. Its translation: CASSHPTDTGELFF.

The CDR3 spells CASSLGEGLYGYTF. In DNA form, the CDR3 reads TGCGCCAGCAGCTTGGGGGAAGGGCTCTATGGCTACACCTTC. The chain recombines TRBV5-1 with TRBJ1-2; D remains ambiguous. Germline V gene lookup returns CDR1 SGHRS and CDR2 YFSETQ. V shed 0 bases and J shed 4 bases, with 10 bases lying between them. The CDR3 runs 14 residues.

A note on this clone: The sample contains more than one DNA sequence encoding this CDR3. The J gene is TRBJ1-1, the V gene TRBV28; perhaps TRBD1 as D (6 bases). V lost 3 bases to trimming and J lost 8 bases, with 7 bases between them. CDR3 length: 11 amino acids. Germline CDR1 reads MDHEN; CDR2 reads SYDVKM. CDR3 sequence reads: CASSFTGEAFF. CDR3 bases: TGTGCCAGCAGTTTCACAGGGGAAGCTTTCTTT.

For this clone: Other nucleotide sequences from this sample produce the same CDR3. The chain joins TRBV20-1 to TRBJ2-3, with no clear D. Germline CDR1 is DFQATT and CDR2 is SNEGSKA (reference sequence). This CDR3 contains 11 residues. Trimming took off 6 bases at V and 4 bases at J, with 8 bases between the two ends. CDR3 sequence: CSALRADTQYF. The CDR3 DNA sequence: TGCAGTGCCCTTAGGGCAGATACGCAGTATTTT.

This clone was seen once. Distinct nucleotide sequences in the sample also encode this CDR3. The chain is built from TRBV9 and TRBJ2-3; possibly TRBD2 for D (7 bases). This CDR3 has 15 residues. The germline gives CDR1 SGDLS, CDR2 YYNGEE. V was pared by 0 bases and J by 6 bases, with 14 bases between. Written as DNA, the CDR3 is TGTGCCAGCAGCGTAGGCGGGGGCCTAGCGGATACGCAGTATTTT. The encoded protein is CASSVGGGLADTQYF.

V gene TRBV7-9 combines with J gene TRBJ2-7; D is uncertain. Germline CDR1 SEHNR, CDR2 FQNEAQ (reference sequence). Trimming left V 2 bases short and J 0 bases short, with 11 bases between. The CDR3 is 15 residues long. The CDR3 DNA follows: TGTGCCAGCAGCTTAAGCTCAGACCCCTCCTACGAGCAGTACTTC. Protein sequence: CASSLSSDPSYEQYF.

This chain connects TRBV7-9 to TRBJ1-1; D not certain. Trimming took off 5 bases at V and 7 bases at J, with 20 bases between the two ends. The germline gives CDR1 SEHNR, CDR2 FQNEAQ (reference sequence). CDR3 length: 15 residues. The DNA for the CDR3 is TGTGCCAGCAGCCCCGGCTTGCGCGATGAATATGAAGCTTTCTTT. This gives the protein CASSPGLRDEYEAFF.

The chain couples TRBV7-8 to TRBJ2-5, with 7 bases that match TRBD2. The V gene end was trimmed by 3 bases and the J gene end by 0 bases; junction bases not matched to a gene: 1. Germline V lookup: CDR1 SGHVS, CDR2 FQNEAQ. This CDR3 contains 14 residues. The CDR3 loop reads CASSFLADQETQYF. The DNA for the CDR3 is TGTGCCAGCAGCTTCCTAGCGGACCAAGAGACCCAGTACTTC.

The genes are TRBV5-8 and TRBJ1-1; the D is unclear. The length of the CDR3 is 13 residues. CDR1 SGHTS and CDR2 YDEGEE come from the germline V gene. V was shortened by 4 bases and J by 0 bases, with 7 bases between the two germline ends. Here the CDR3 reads CASSQLMNTEAFF. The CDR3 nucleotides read TGTGCCAGCAGCCAGTTAATGAACACTGAAGCTTTCTTT.

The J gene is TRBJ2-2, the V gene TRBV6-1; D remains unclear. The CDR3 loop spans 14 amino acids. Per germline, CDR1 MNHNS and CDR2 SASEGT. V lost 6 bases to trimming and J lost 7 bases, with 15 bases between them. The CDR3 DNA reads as TGTGCCAGCAGCCTTGTTCAAGGTGACGGGGAGCTGTTTTTT. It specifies CASSLVQGDGELFF.

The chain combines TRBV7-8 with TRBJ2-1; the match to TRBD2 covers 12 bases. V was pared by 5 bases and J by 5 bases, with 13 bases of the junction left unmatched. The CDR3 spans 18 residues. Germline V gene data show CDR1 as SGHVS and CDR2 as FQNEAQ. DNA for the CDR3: TGTGCCAGCAGCCCCTTTCTAGCGGGAGGGCCCGGGGACAATGAGCAGTTCTTC. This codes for CASSPFLAGGPGDNEQFF.

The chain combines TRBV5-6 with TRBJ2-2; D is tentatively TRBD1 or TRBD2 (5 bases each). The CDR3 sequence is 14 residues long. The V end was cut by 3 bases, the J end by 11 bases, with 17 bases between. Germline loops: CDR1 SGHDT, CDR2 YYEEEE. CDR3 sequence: CASSYITGPFELFF. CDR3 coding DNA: TGTGCCAGCAGCTATATAACGGGGCCTTTTGAGCTGTTTTTT.

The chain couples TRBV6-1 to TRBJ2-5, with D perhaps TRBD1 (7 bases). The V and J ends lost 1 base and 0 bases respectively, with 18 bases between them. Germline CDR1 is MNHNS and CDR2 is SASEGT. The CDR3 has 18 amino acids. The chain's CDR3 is CASSEVAGGSVNQETQYF. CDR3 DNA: TGTGCCAGCAGTGAAGTGGCAGGGGGGTCAGTAAACCAAGAGACCCAGTACTTC.

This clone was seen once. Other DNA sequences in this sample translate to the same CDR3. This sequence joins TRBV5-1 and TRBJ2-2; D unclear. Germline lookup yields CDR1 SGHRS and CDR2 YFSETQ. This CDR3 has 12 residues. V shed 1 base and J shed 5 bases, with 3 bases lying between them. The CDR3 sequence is CASSLSTGELFF. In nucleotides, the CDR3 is TGCGCCAGCAGCTTGTCGACCGGGGAGCTGTTTTTT.

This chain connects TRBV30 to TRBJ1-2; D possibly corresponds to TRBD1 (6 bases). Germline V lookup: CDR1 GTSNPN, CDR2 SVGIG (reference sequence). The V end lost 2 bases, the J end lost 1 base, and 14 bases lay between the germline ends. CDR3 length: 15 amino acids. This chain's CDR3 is CAWSPRDTYNYGYTF. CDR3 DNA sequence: TGTGCCTGGAGTCCCCGGGACACTTATAACTATGGCTACACCTTC.

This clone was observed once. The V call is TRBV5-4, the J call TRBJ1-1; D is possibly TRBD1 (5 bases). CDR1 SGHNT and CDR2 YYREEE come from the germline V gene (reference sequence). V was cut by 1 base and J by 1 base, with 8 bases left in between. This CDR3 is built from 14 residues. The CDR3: CASSLTGENTEAFF. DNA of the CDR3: TGTGCCAGCAGCTTGACAGGAGAGAACACTGAAGCTTTCTTT.

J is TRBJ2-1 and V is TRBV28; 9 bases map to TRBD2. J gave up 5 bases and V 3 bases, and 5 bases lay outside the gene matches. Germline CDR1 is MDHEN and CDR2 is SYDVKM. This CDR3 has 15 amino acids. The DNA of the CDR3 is TGTGCCAGCAGTTTCGCTAGCGGGGTTCACAATGAGCAGTTCTTC. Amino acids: CASSFASGVHNEQFF.

CDR3 loop: CASSGRYTDTQYF. The CDR3 DNA follows: TGTGCCAGCAGCGGACGGTACACAGATACGCAGTATTTT. The chain is built from TRBV7-9 and TRBJ2-3; D gene uncertain. The CDR3 is 13 residues long. Germline lookup yields CDR1 SEHNR and CDR2 FQNEAQ (reference sequence). V was trimmed by 5 bases and J by 2 bases, leaving 8 bases between them. Based on the CDR3 plus reference TRBV7-9 and TRBJ2-3, the full variable domain is DTGVSQNPRHKITKRGQNVTFRCDPISEHNRLYWYRQTLGQGPEFLTYFQNEAQLEKSRLLSDRFSAERPKGSFSTLEIQRTEQGDSAMYLCASSGRYTDTQYFGPGTRLTVL.

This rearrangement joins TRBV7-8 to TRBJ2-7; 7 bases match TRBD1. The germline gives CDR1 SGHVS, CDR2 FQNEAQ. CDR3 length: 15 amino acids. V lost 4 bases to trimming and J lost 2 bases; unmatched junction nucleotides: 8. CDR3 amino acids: CASSSSGQLTYEQYF. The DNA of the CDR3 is TGTGCCAGCAGCTCATCGGGACAGCTAACCTACGAGCAGTACTTC.

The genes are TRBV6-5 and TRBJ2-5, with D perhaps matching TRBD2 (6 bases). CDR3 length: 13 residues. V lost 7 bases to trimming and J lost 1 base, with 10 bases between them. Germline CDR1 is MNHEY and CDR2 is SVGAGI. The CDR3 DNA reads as TGTGCCAGCACCCCGGGACTCCAAGAGACCCAGTACTTC. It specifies CASTPGLQETQYF.